This TCR beta chain comes out of a study of T cells after yellow fever vaccination. V shed 5 bases and J shed 4 bases, with 20 bases lying between them. Germline V gene data show CDR1 as SEHNR and CDR2 as FQNEAQ (reference sequence). CDR3 length: 16 amino acids. The authors made TCR cDNA by 5'RACE template switching, adding a universal primer site and UMIs. In TCRdb, the 5' RACE reads were re-called with MiXCR into one record per CDR3 protein. Of some 120,000 distinct CDR3 sequences in the sample, 12% to 15% were seen once. Study-level results: Clonotypes appearing in both CD4 and CD8 compartments existed, and their share was small. Peak timing came faster in the weaker secondary response, day 5 versus 15. Post-booster samples contained most primary-vaccination clones (approximately 96% CD4, almost 90% CD8).

Notes on this clonotype: The antigen is unknown.

This chain connects TRBV7-9 to TRBJ1-2, with D perhaps matching TRBD1 (5 bases). This TCR derives from a man between 18 and 29 years old who received the YFV17D yellow fever vaccine. Sequences were derived from CD8+ T cells sorted from PBMCs, sampled 5 days after the yellow fever booster vaccination. The CDR3 nucleotides are TGTGCCAGCAGCCCAACACAGGAGATTTGGGGCTATGGCTACACCTTC. It specifies CASSPTQEIWGYGYTF.